A selection of T cell receptor beta chains follows, all from one sample in a study of control samples from healthy donors and cancer patients. Measured with immunoSEQ multiplex PCR; TCRdb has only the in-frame clones, and not every one. This sample contains roughly 190,000 clones. Specimen: blood. All receptors come from a woman in her 30s in good health. Both conserved end residues are part of each CDR3. The D gene is left open where the match is weak.

J,V,D,DNA,CDR3
TRBJ1-2,TRBV6-5,TRBD1,TGTGCCAGCATTGGCGGGACAGCCTTTTCAGGCTACACCTTC,CASIGGTAFSGYTF
TRBJ2-1,TRBV28,-,TGTGCCAGCAGTACATTCTGGACTTGGGACTCCTACAATGAGCAGTTCTTC,CASSTFWTWDSYNEQFF
TRBJ1-1,TRBV7-3,-,TGTGCCAGCAGCCTTGGTACCAGGGAGGAGGACACTGAAGCTTTCTTT,CASSLGTREEDTEAFF
TRBJ1-4,TRBV10-3,TRBD1,TGTGCCATCAATGGGCCGGGACAGATGAATGAAAAACTGTTTTTT,CAINGPGQMNEKLFF
TRBJ1-1,TRBV7-2,-,TGTGCCAGCAGCTTAGCATATATCGACACTGAAGCTTTCTTT,CASSLAYIDTEAFF
TRBJ2-2,TRBV9,-,TGTGCCAGCAGCGTAGAGGCGGGTATAGGGGAGCTGTTTTTT,CASSVEAGIGELFF
TRBJ2-3,TRBV7-9,TRBD2,TGTGCCACGACCCCGGGACTAGCGGACACAGATACGCAGTATTTT,CATTPGLADTDTQYF
TRBJ1-1,TRBV10-1,TRBD1,TGCGCCAGCAGTGGGGGACAGCGAGAAGCTTTCTTT,CASSGGQREAFF
TRBJ1-2,TRBV6-5,-,TGTGCCAGCAGTCGGTGGGTTAACTATGGCTACACCTTC,CASSRWVNYGYTF
TRBJ1-3,TRBV11-2,-,TGTGCCAGCAGCCGGATCCCCGAGTTTACGGGGTCTGGAAACACCATATATTTT,CASSRIPEFTGSGNTIYF
TRBJ2-7,TRBV18,TRBD1,TGTGCCAGCTCACCCACCAGGGGGCCCTCCTACGAGCAGTACTTC,CASSPTRGPSYEQYF
TRBJ2-7,TRBV3-1/TRBV3-2,-,TGTGCCAGCAGCCGTCAGGGGGGAAGTAACGAGCAGTACTTC,CASSRQGGSNEQYF
TRBJ2-7,TRBV6-5,TRBD2,TGTGCCAGCTCCCGGAGCGGGGGGTCCTACGAGCAGTACTTC,CASSRSGGSYEQYF
TRBJ1-6,TRBV6-1,TRBD1,TGTGCCAGCAGTGTACCCGGGACAGGGAGTAATTCACCCCTCCACTTT,CASSVPGTGSNSPLHF
TRBJ1-5,TRBV5-1,-,TGCGCCAGCAGCACGATGTCAGGGAGTCAGCCCCAGCATTTT,CASSTMSGSQPQHF
TRBJ1-5,TRBV5-8,TRBD1,TGTGCCAGCAGCCCACATCGGGGGACAGGGGAGGTCGGGAATCAGCCCCAGCATTTT,CASSPHRGTGEVGNQPQHF
TRBJ1-2,TRBV19,-,TGTGCCAGTAGTATAAGACGGGGGATCTATGGCTACACCTTC,CASSIRRGIYGYTF
TRBJ2-1,TRBV2,-,TGTGCCAGCAGCTTATATGGCTACAATGAGCAGTTCTTC,CASSLYGYNEQFF
TRBJ2-1,TRBV7-2,-,TGTGCCAGCAGCTTAGTTCCCTACAATGAGCAGTTCTTC,CASSLVPYNEQFF
TRBJ2-2,TRBV4-2,-,TGTGCCAGCAGCTACGGGACAAGTTTAACCGGGGAGCTGTTTTTT,CASSYGTSLTGELFF
TRBJ2-3,TRBV30,TRBD1,TGTGCCTGGCAGGGGGTGTCCCGCACAGATACGCAGTATTTT,CAWQGVSRTDTQYF
TRBJ1-3,TRBV5-1,-,TGCGCCAGCAGCGTCCTATCTGGAAACACCATATATTTT,CASSVLSGNTIYF
TRBJ1-2,TRBV19,TRBD1,TGTGCCACTAGTGTGGGGACAGCTTATGGCTACACCTTC,CATSVGTAYGYTF
TRBJ1-1,TRBV7-9,-,TGTGCCAGCAGCTCCGCCCTAACAGGGTTTAACACTGAAGCTTTCTTT,CASSSALTGFNTEAFF
TRBJ2-2,TRBV7-2,-,TGTGCCAGCAGCTTCCAGAGAAACACCGGGGAGCTGTTTTTT,CASSFQRNTGELFF
TRBJ2-7,TRBV2,TRBD1,TGTGCCAGCAACGGGGACAGTTCCTTTACCTACGAGCAGTACTTC,CASNGDSSFTYEQYF
TRBJ1-4,TRBV29-1,-,TGCAGCGTCCGGTGGGGGGTATCGGGATCGGAAGAAAAACTGTTTTTT,CSVRWGVSGSEEKLFF
TRBJ1-5,TRBV5-1,-,TGCGCCAGCAGCTTGACAGGCTCCAATCAGCCCCAGCATTTT,CASSLTGSNQPQHF
TRBJ1-2,TRBV3-1/TRBV3-2,-,TGTGCCAGCAGCCAAGACCCCGCAGGTTATTCGGGCTACACCTTC,CASSQDPAGYSGYTF
TRBJ1-2,TRBV27,TRBD1,TGTGCCAGCAGTCCCTGGGGCGGGGACAGGGATTACGGCTACACCTTC,CASSPWGGDRDYGYTF
TRBJ1-3,TRBV6-6,-,TGTGCCAGCAGCTCCCACCATTCGGCTGGAAACACCATATATTTT,CASSSHHSAGNTIYF
TRBJ2-6,TRBV3-1/TRBV3-2,-,TGTGCCAGCAGCCAAGAATCACAGGGAAATGGGGCCAACGTCCTGACTTTC,CASSQESQGNGANVLTF
TRBJ1-6,TRBV28,-,TGTGCCACCAAGGGAGAGGGAGGGGTTAGGAATTCACCCCTCCACTTT,CATKGEGGVRNSPLHF
TRBJ2-1,TRBV4-1,-,TGCGCCAGCAGCTACGGGTTCTGGTTCAATGAGCAGTTCTTC,CASSYGFWFNEQFF
TRBJ1-4,TRBV5-6,-,TGTGCCAGCAGCTTGGGGAGCGTAGAGGAAAAACTGTTTTTT,CASSLGSVEEKLFF
TRBJ2-5,TRBV6-5,-,TGTGCCAGCAGTTACTACTCCGGGCCTCAAGAGACCCAGTACTTC,CASSYYSGPQETQYF
TRBJ2-5,TRBV6-5,-,TGTGCCAGCAACGCAGGGTTGCAAGAGACCCAGTACTTC,CASNAGLQETQYF
TRBJ1-6,TRBV19,TRBD1,TGTGCCAGTAGTATACAGGGGGCGAATTCACCCCTCCACTTT,CASSIQGANSPLHF
TRBJ2-1,TRBV11-2,-,TGTGCCAGCAGAAACATGGGAACCCTTAGGGATGAGCAGTTCTTC,CASRNMGTLRDEQFF
TRBJ1-4,TRBV7-9,-,TGTGCCAGCAGCTTCGCGCCCGAGGCTGAAAAACTGTTTTTT,CASSFAPEAEKLFF
TRBJ2-3,TRBV5-1,TRBD2,TGCGCCAGCAGCTTGGCTAGCGGGGGGGCAGATACGCAGTATTTT,CASSLASGGADTQYF
TRBJ1-5,TRBV11-2,-,TGTGCCAGCAGCTCTGACCGTGGCCCGGCGGCCCAGCATTTT,CASSSDRGPAAQHF
TRBJ1-4,TRBV5-1,-,TGCGCCAGCAGCTCCACCTCTCAGGGTACCAGACTGTTTTTT,CASSSTSQGTRLFF
TRBJ1-1,TRBV9,-,TGTGCCAGCAGCGCGCGGACAGCTAACACTGAAGCTTTCTTT,CASSARTANTEAFF
TRBJ2-1,TRBV15,-,TGTGCCACCAGCGTACTGGGACGATCCGGAGAGCAGTTCTTC,CATSVLGRSGEQFF
TRBJ2-5,TRBV7-7,TRBD2,TGTGCTAGCAGCTTAACTGGGACTAGCGGAGTGGAGACCCAGTACTTC,CASSLTGTSGVETQYF
TRBJ1-2,TRBV10-3,-,TGTGCCATCAGTGAGTCGACTCTGGAGAACAGTGGGGTTTATGGCTACACCTTC,CAISESTLENSGVYGYTF
TRBJ1-1,TRBV19,TRBD1,TGTGCCAGTAGTCCGACCCCGACAGGGGAAGCTTTCTTT,CASSPTPTGEAFF
TRBJ1-1,TRBV10-3,TRBD1,TGTGCCATCAGCTTTGGACAGGGGGAATTGGGCACTGAAGCTTTCTTT,CAISFGQGELGTEAFF
TRBJ2-7,TRBV7-2,TRBD1,TGTGCCAGCAGCTTAGGGCCGACAGGGTACTACGAGCAGTACTTC,CASSLGPTGYYEQYF
TRBJ2-7,TRBV28,TRBD1,TGTGCCAGCAGTGGATACCTAGGGGACAGGGCATACGAGCAGTACTTC,CASSGYLGDRAYEQYF
TRBJ1-3,TRBV10-3,-,TGTGCCATCAGTGAGAAGGGAGTCTCTGGAAACACCATATATTTT,CAISEKGVSGNTIYF
TRBJ1-2,TRBV7-2,-,TGTGCCAGCAGCTTAAGTACAGGTTCTAAGGGCTACACCTTC,CASSLSTGSKGYTF
TRBJ2-1,TRBV7-2,TRBD2,TGTGCCAGCAGCTTAGCGTACCAGCGGGGGGACAATGAGCAGTTCTTC,CASSLAYQRGDNEQFF
TRBJ1-4,TRBV5-1,-,TGCGCCAGCAGCCCCGGGGTTGGGGAAAAACTGTTTTTT,CASSPGVGEKLFF
TRBJ1-2,TRBV25-1,TRBD1,TGTGCCAGCAGTGAATACCCAGGACAGGGTGGCTATGGCTACACCTTC,CASSEYPGQGGYGYTF
TRBJ1-1,TRBV6-5,-,TGTGCCAGCTGCCTACGCTCGGGTCGGAGGACTGAAGCTTTCTTT,CASCLRSGRRTEAFF